The clone carrying this TCR beta chain was counted between two and nine times. Antigen: not known. The sample is drawn from a study of CD8 T cells in ankylosing spondylitis. Findings and caveats of the study: Characteristic, it appeared, of ankylosing spondylitis blood was a TCR beta motif of several highly homologous variants.

The CDR3 totals 12 residues. With 4 bases removed from V and 7 bases from J, the gap between germline ends came to 13 bases. CDR1 and CDR2 from the germline V gene are SQVTM and ANQGSEA. Quantitative 5'-RACE with molecular barcodes was used to make the TCR beta libraries. One entry per CDR3 protein, called by TCRdb with MiXCR from the 5' RACE reads. This repertoire shows 200,000 to 250,000 distinct CDR3 sequences, approximately 20% found once; its top ten account for approximately 42%. The clonotype originates from a male donor with ankylosing spondylitis. V usage is TRBV29-1 and J usage is TRBJ1-2; possibly TRBD1 for D (5 bases). Material for sequencing was blood, either unsorted or a sorted T cell fraction (not recorded which). The CDR3 sequence: CSVGWGIGGYTF. The CDR3 DNA reads TGCAGCGTTGGTTGGGGGATCGGTGGCTACACCTTC.